This TCR beta chain was observed in a study of graft-versus-host responses after intestinal transplantation. Study in general: Each transplant was multivisceral, liver-intestinal, or isolated intestinal.

TCRdb keeps only in-frame clones here, not all; method: immunoSEQ multiplex PCR. Of 13,000 or so clones in the sample, about 67% were seen once. Investigators treated the graft tissue so that it released intraepithelial and lamina propria lymphocytes. As concerns this clone: Antigen specificity is unknown.

Findings and limits, study-wide: GvH clones surfaced in recipient marrow, some emerging earlier in ileum or blood.

The starting material was ileum tissue, obtained 16 days after intestinal transplant. This clonotype was obtained from a human patient who received an intestinal transplant, so some T cells may come from the graft donor.

The CDR3 sequence is CASSIARNYGYTF. The CDR3 bases are TGTGCCAGTAGTATTGCGAGGAACTATGGCTACACCTTC. This sequence joins TRBV19 and TRBJ1-2; D gene uncertain. Trimming took 3 bases from V and 2 from J, leaving 7 bases between them. Germline CDR1 LNHDA, CDR2 SQIVND (reference sequence). This CDR3 is built from 13 residues.